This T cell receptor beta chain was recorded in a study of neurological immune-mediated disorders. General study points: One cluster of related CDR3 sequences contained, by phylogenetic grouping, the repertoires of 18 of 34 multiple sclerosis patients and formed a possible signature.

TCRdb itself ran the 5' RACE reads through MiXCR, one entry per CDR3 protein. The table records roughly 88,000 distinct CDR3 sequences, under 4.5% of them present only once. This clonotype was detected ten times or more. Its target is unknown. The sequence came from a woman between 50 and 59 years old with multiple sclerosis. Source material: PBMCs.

The CDR3, as DNA: TGTGCCAGCAGACTCCCCCCGGGCCGAACCGGAGATACGCAGTATTTT. Translating gives CASRLPPGRTGDTQYF. The rearrangement links TRBV28 to TRBJ2-3; D gene unclear. The CDR3 contains 16 residues. With 6 bases removed from V and 5 bases from J, the gap between germline ends came to 21 bases. Per germline, CDR1 MDHEN and CDR2 SYDVKM. Variable domain in full (rest from reference TRBV28 and TRBJ2-3): DVKVTQSSRYLVKRTGEKVFLECVQDMDHENMFWYRQDPGLGLRLIYFSYDVKMKEKGDIPEGYSVSREKKERFSLILESASTNQTSMYLCASRLPPGRTGDTQYFGPGTRLTVL.